The sequence of this T cell receptor (beta chain) was determined in a study of CD8 T cells in Susac syndrome. Random hexamers were used to reverse transcribe the RNA input (about 0.5 to 1 ug). Multiplex PCR with immunoSEQ amplified the TCR beta CDR3 across 54 Vbeta and 13 Jbeta. TCRdb redid the calling of the immunoSEQ multiplex PCR reads with MiXCR, one entry per CDR3 protein. Among about 130,000 distinct CDR3 sequences listed, around 94% were seen once. CD8+ and CD4+ T cells taken from blood had their TCR beta sequenced. It was negative isolation that provided the CD8+ and CD4+ T cells, whereas TEMRA cells were enriched by FACS. The sample consisted of CD4+ T cells from PBMCs. The source of this sequence is a human donor with multiple sclerosis.

Here the CDR3 reads CASSFTGEGYTF. CDR3 DNA: TGTGCCAGCAGTTTTACAGGGGAAGGCTACACCTTC. The V call is TRBV12-3 or TRBV12-4, the J call TRBJ1-2; the match to TRBD1 covers 7 bases. With 3 bases clipped from V and 8 bases from J, the junction kept 3 bases outside the gene matches. This CDR3 spans 12 amino acids.